Listed below are T cell receptor beta chains from one sample, sequenced in a study of blood T cell repertoires in COVID-19. Assay: immunoSEQ multiplex PCR; the TCRdb copy retains only in-frame clones and omits some. Here the sample spans 300,000 to 350,000 clones, 80% to 90% being singletons. The source material was PBMCs or T cells enriched from blood (not recorded which). The receptor source for this set is a man aged 25 to 40 who had recovered from COVID-19. CDR3s include the opening cysteine and the closing phenylalanine or tryptophan. The D gene is left open where the match is weak. Size is omitted from some rows. Given values are once, few, many or a class for expanded clones.

v_gene	d_gene	abundance	j_gene	CDR3nt	CDR3aa
TRBV15	TRBD2	NA	TRBJ2-5	TGTGCCACCAGCAGAGATCGACTAGCGGGGGGTCTGGGAGAGACCCAGTACTTC	CATSRDRLAGGLGETQYF
TRBV19	NA	NA	TRBJ1-1	TGTGCCAGTAGTATAGGTCCCGGGGAGGCTTTCTTT	CASSIGPGEAFF
TRBV5-1	TRBD2	NA	TRBJ2-2	TGCGCCAGCAGCAGGACTAGCGGAGCGAACACCGGGGAGCTGTTTTTT	CASSRTSGANTGELFF
TRBV5-4	TRBD1	NA	TRBJ1-5	TGTGCCAGCAGCAGGGACAGTTCTAGCAATCAGCCCCAGCATTTT	CASSRDSSSNQPQHF
TRBV6-1	NA	NA	TRBJ2-2	TGTGCCAGCAGTGATCGACTAGTCCGCGGGGAGCTGTTTTTT	CASSDRLVRGELFF
TRBV19	TRBD1	few	TRBJ1-1	TGTGCCAGTAGTAGGAGGGACAGGAAGAACACTGAAGCTTTCTTT	CASSRRDRKNTEAFF
TRBV2	NA	once	TRBJ2-5	TGTGCCAGCACCCCCCAAAGGGGCGAGACCCAGTACTTC	CASTPQRGETQYF
TRBV7-8	NA	NA	TRBJ2-7	TGTGCCAGCAGCTTAGCGCCCGGGGTCGAGCAGTACTTC	CASSLAPGVEQYF
TRBV5-6	TRBD1	NA	TRBJ2-7	TGTGCCAGCAGCTTTGGGACAGGGCATGCCGAGCAGTACTTC	CASSFGTGHAEQYF
TRBV5-6	TRBD1	NA	TRBJ1-1	TGTGCCAGCAGCTCCGGGACAGGTAGGAACACTGAAGCTTTCTTT	CASSSGTGRNTEAFF
TRBV6-1	NA	NA	TRBJ1-5	TGTGCCAGCAGTGACCTAGCAGGGAGGGGCAGCAATCAGCCCCAGCATTTT	CASSDLAGRGSNQPQHF
TRBV7-2	NA	NA	TRBJ1-3	TGTGCCAGCAGCTTAGAAGGTTTTCACAGTATCTCTGGAAACACCATATATTTT	CASSLEGFHSISGNTIYF
TRBV27	NA	NA	TRBJ1-4	TGTGCCAGCAGTCAGTCCTGGGGGGGCGAAAAACTGTTTTTT	CASSQSWGGEKLFF
TRBV24-1	TRBD2	NA	TRBJ2-5	TGTGCCACCAGCGGGGGACTAGCGGGAAGAGAGACCCAGTACTTC	CATSGGLAGRETQYF
TRBV6-5	NA	few	TRBJ2-7	TGTGCCAGCATGAACAGGGTGTCCGAGCAGTACTTC	CASMNRVSEQYF
TRBV19	NA	NA	TRBJ2-7	TGTGCCAGTAGCAGCGGACTCCGGGGCTCCTACGAGCAGTACTTC	CASSSGLRGSYEQYF
TRBV28	TRBD1	NA	TRBJ1-2	TGTGCCAGCAGTCCGGGACAGGGCTTTGGCTACACCTTC	CASSPGQGFGYTF
TRBV18	TRBD1	NA	TRBJ2-3	TGTGCCAGCTCGACTCCTCAGGGGGCAGATACGCAGTATTTT	CASSTPQGADTQYF
TRBV11-2	TRBD1	NA	TRBJ1-1	TGTGCCAGCAGCTCGACAGGGGGCGGGTATAAAGCTTTCTTT	CASSSTGGGYKAFF
TRBV10-3	TRBD1	NA	TRBJ2-7	TGTGCCATCTCCACCGGGACAGGGTCCTGGGAGCAGTACTTC	CAISTGTGSWEQYF
TRBV2	TRBD2	NA	TRBJ2-3	TGTGCCAGCAATAGCGGGGGACTCAGCACAGATACGCAGTATTTT	CASNSGGLSTDTQYF
TRBV7-8	NA	few	TRBJ1-2	TGTGCCAGCAGCTTATTCGGTCAGACAAATGGCTACACCTTC	CASSLFGQTNGYTF
TRBV7-9	NA	once	TRBJ2-3	TGTGCCAGCAGCTTATTAGGGGGATCAGATACGCAGTATTTT	CASSLLGGSDTQYF
TRBV5-1	NA	NA	TRBJ2-2	TGCGCCAGCAGCCCCGCGGAGGCCGGGGAGCTGTTTTTT	CASSPAEAGELFF
TRBV4-1	TRBD1	once	TRBJ2-7	TGCGCCAGCAGCCAAGATGAGACAGGGGACTACGAGCAGTACTTC	CASSQDETGDYEQYF
TRBV6-5	TRBD1	NA	TRBJ2-3	TGTGCCAGCAAGACAGGGGGCGAGACAGATACGCAGTATTTT	CASKTGGETDTQYF
TRBV6-5	NA	NA	TRBJ1-2	TGTGCCAGCAGACCCGGGGGGATTGGCTATGGCTACACCTTC	CASRPGGIGYGYTF
TRBV28	NA	NA	TRBJ2-7	TGTGCCAGCATCATGACTAGCTCCTACGAGCAGTACTTC	CASIMTSSYEQYF
TRBV28	TRBD2	NA	TRBJ2-1	TGTGCCAGCAGTACCGCCGGGACTAGCGGGGCCAATGAGCAGTTCTTC	CASSTAGTSGANEQFF
TRBV30	NA	NA	TRBJ2-7	TGTGCCTTCAACTCAGGGGAGATCTTCCACGAGCAGTACTTC	CAFNSGEIFHEQYF
TRBV19	NA	NA	TRBJ2-7	TGTGCCAGTAGTCCCAACTCCTACGAGCAGTACTTC	CASSPNSYEQYF
TRBV24-1	NA	NA	TRBJ2-6	TGTGCCACCAGTGACCCTAGAAGCTCTGGGGCCAACGTCCTGACTTTC	CATSDPRSSGANVLTF
TRBV6-1	TRBD2	NA	TRBJ2-1	TGTGCCAGCAGTGATCCGAACCGACTAGCGGGGGGGCGCTACAATGAGCAGTTCTTC	CASSDPNRLAGGRYNEQFF
TRBV12-3/TRBV12-4	NA	NA	TRBJ1-5	TGTGCCAGCGCTTACAGGGAAAATCAGCCCCAGCATTTT	CASAYRENQPQHF
TRBV27	TRBD1	once	TRBJ2-1	TGTGCCAGGATGGCACAGGGGGCTTACAATGAGCAGTTCTTC	CARMAQGAYNEQFF
TRBV11-1	NA	NA	TRBJ2-7	TGTGCCAGCAGCTTAGCACGAGCCTACGAGCAGTACTTC	CASSLARAYEQYF
TRBV30	TRBD2	NA	TRBJ2-3	TGTGCCTGGAGCCGCCGCGGGGGGACACGGCTCACAGATACGCAGTATTTT	CAWSRRGGTRLTDTQYF
TRBV7-3	NA	NA	TRBJ2-3	TGTGCCAGCAGCTTAACCCCGGACAGTCAGGATACGCAGTATTTT	CASSLTPDSQDTQYF
TRBV6-5	TRBD1	once	TRBJ2-1	TGTGCCTTACGGACAGGGGGGAATGAGCAGTTCTTC	CALRTGGNEQFF
TRBV18	TRBD2	NA	TRBJ2-5	TGTGCCAGCTCACCAGTTCTACTAGCGGGAATTCGTGAGACCCAGTACTTC	CASSPVLLAGIRETQYF
TRBV30	NA	NA	TRBJ2-5	TGTGCCTGGGGTCTAGCGTCTCAAGAGACCCAGTACTTC	CAWGLASQETQYF
TRBV10-3	TRBD2	NA	TRBJ2-3	TGTGCCATCAGTGAGTCTAGCGGGGGGGCCTCAGGCACAGATACGCAGTATTTT	CAISESSGGASGTDTQYF
TRBV7-9	NA	NA	TRBJ1-1	TGTGCCAGCAGGAAAGAGGGGGTCGGCGTCGAAGCTTTCTTT	CASRKEGVGVEAFF
TRBV28	NA	NA	TRBJ2-7	TGTGCCAGCAGTTTGGTAGGGGCCTACGAGCAGTACTTC	CASSLVGAYEQYF
TRBV27	TRBD1	NA	TRBJ1-5	TGTGCCAGCAGGGGACAGACCTATCAGCCCCAGCATTTT	CASRGQTYQPQHF
TRBV28	TRBD1	NA	TRBJ2-2	TGTGCCAGCAGTCACCGACAGGGGGCGGGCACCGGGGAGCTGTTTTTT	CASSHRQGAGTGELFF
TRBV5-4	NA	NA	TRBJ1-4	TGTGCCAGCAGCTTGGCCGGCAGGGTGAATGAAAAACTGTTTTTT	CASSLAGRVNEKLFF